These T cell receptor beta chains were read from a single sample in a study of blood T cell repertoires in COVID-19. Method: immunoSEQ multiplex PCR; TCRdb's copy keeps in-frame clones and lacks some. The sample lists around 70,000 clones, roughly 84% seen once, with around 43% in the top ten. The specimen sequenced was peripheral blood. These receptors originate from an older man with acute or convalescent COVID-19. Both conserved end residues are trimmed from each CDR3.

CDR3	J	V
AWSKGQVVLH	TRBJ1-6	TRBV30
ASSAGVGPYGYT	TRBJ1-2	TRBV7-2
ASSSIGTANEKLF	TRBJ1-4	TRBV6-2/TRBV6-3
ASSPQGSYEQY	TRBJ2-7	TRBV5-1
ASSAGSPTNEKLF	TRBJ1-4	TRBV2
ASSIEGQGSNQPQH	TRBJ1-5	TRBV19
ASSPGQSYEQY	TRBJ2-7	TRBV19
ASKGGAGARRGTDTQY	TRBJ2-3	TRBV5-1
AFTLQGLFSYT	TRBJ1-2	TRBV30
ASSVQTGSSTDTQY	TRBJ2-3	TRBV19
AWSSGQGSNQPQH	TRBJ1-5	TRBV30
ASSPGGRKGTNEKLF	TRBJ1-4	TRBV5-4
ASSGGTTEAF	TRBJ1-1	TRBV11-1
ASSPTSGRVYEQY	TRBJ2-7	TRBV27
ATSDRNNSPLH	TRBJ1-6	TRBV24-1
ASSSYREMDGYT	TRBJ1-2	TRBV7-2
ASSRRGPGTSSTGELF	TRBJ2-2	TRBV7-2
ASSSGTGVLDEQY	TRBJ2-7	TRBV7-9
ASTTRQSQETQY	TRBJ2-5	TRBV7-9
ASSHPMGDRTYSNQPQH	TRBJ1-5	TRBV4-2
ASSQEEIRDTQY	TRBJ2-3	TRBV4-1
ASSRKGKRYNEQF	TRBJ2-1	TRBV6-5
ASSQDSASGSYEQY	TRBJ2-7	TRBV3-1/TRBV3-2
ASSPRTGYSGNTIY	TRBJ1-3	TRBV3-1/TRBV3-2
ASSFPSVNTEAF	TRBJ1-1	TRBV6-5
ASRLRTGDNNEQF	TRBJ2-1	TRBV7-9
ASSEVAGRYNYEQY	TRBJ2-7	TRBV6-1
ASSSTGFSNQPQH	TRBJ1-5	TRBV18
ASSIAQGANQPQH	TRBJ1-5	TRBV19
SARELRVAF	TRBJ1-1	TRBV20-1
ASSYSNRDNSPLH	TRBJ1-6	TRBV6-5
ATSDGLKVH	TRBJ1-5	TRBV24-1
ASSQSAPGQGRYEQF	TRBJ2-1	TRBV4-1
ASSPVDRDSGYT	TRBJ1-2	TRBV18
ASSPGISGSGKTQY	TRBJ2-5	TRBV3-1/TRBV3-2
ASSIGTSSASSYNEQF	TRBJ2-1	TRBV5-1
ASRTGFGYT	TRBJ1-2	TRBV14
ASSERSSGGAGETQY	TRBJ2-5	TRBV6-1
SVGWGLNQPQH	TRBJ1-5	TRBV29-1
ASSLGKGDYGYT	TRBJ1-2	TRBV7-2
ASSPLQVLFPYGYT	TRBJ1-2	TRBV4-3
ASSLRELTNYGYT	TRBJ1-2	TRBV5-4
ASSFLPGEPQH	TRBJ1-5	TRBV5-4
ASSQDPGGSAYEQY	TRBJ2-7	TRBV4-1
SVGTEYSNQPQH	TRBJ1-5	TRBV29-1
ATQGMVTGWETQY	TRBJ2-5	TRBV2
ASSPGGRYSPLH	TRBJ1-6	TRBV7-3
ASTGRSNQPQH	TRBJ1-5	TRBV2
AWSVRGTGELF	TRBJ2-2	TRBV30
ASSLGGDEPYGYT	TRBJ1-2	TRBV7-9
ASRGRGDITDTQY	TRBJ2-3	TRBV6-5
ASTAGRYFSNQPQH	TRBJ1-5	TRBV5-8
ASSSGQGVSEQY	TRBJ2-7	TRBV7-3
ASSGTETYEQY	TRBJ2-7	TRBV18
SVTLTGWDYGYT	TRBJ1-2	TRBV29-1
ASSLRSGGPEQY	TRBJ2-7	TRBV5-1
ASSYSGGTSYEQY	TRBJ2-7	TRBV7-2
ASSLVGQENTEAF	TRBJ1-1	TRBV5-1
ASSRDSLSSYT	TRBJ1-2	TRBV18